This T cell receptor beta chain was sequenced for a study of cytomegalovirus exposure and HLA in healthy donors. Study context: A prior analysis found roughly 100 million unique TCR beta sequences from 150 million to 200 million T cells.

In the PCR, 60 Vbeta and 13 Jbeta primers were used. Produced via immunoSEQ multiplex PCR; TCRdb's table is partial and in-frame only. The sample has about 140,000 clones; the top ten hold under 2.5%. The CDR3 covers 13 residues. V shed 8 bases and J shed 3 bases, with 13 bases lying between them. Germline V gene data show CDR1 as ENHRY and CDR2 as SYGVKD. Study-level findings and limits: Among the most significant clusters, several appeared linked to common viral pathogens in a later analysis. Most TCR beta V segments were productive about 90% or about 30% of the time in an earlier analysis. Highly shared variants forming one cluster were likely a sequencing artifact.

In regard to this clone: Its cognate antigen is unknown.

This TCR came from a woman under 30 in good health and CMV-seronegative. The sample comprised PBMCs. V is TRBV10-3 and J is TRBJ2-5; tentative D call: TRBD1 (6 bases). The CDR3 nucleotides are TGTGCCATCCAACAGGGCATCAAAGAGACCCAGTACTTC. It yields the protein CAIQQGIKETQYF.